This entry lists 8 T cell receptor beta chains sequenced from one sample in a study of T cells of healthy individuals. TCRdb re-analysed the 5' RACE reads in MiXCR, keeping a single row per CDR3 protein. This sample carries around 98,000 distinct CDR3 sequences, 17% of them seen once, and the ten largest clones take around 6.4%. These receptors came from a human donor in good health.

This clonotype turned up a few times. This chain uses TRBV6-4 with TRBJ1-2; D gene ambiguous. Deletions cut 0 bases from V and 8 bases from J, with 13 bases between. The CDR3 runs 14 residues. The germline V gene encodes CDR1 MRHNA and CDR2 SNTAGT. The CDR3 DNA follows: TGTGCCAGCAGTGACTCCCTGGAAAGCCCCGGCTACACCTTC. This codes for CASSDSLESPGYTF.

This clonotype was detected a few times. This chain uses TRBV27 with TRBJ1-3; D is unresolved. The CDR3 consists of 13 residues. The ends were cut back, 2 bases at V and 8 bases at J, with 10 bases in the middle. Germline V gives CDR1 MNHEY, CDR2 SMNVEV (reference sequence). This CDR3 reads CASSLRGADTIYF. CDR3 sequence (DNA): TGTGCCAGCAGTTTAAGAGGAGCTGACACCATATATTTT.

This clonotype was seen at least ten times. The chain is built from TRBV5-6 and TRBJ2-1; D might be TRBD2 (6 bases). Trimming stripped 3 bases from V and 10 bases from J, with 11 bases between. The CDR3 runs 12 residues. Looked up from germline, CDR1 is SGHDT and CDR2 is YYEEEE. The CDR3 DNA sequence: TGTGCCAGCAGCTGGCGGGACGGCGAGCAGTTCTTC. Residues: CASSWRDGEQFF. The full variable domain, in which reference TRBV5-6 and TRBJ2-1 provide the parts outside the CDR3, is DAGVTQSPTHLIKTRGQQVTLRCSPKSGHDTVSWYQQALGQGPQFIFQYYEEEERQRGNFPDRFSGHQFPNYSSELNVNALLLGDSALYLCASSWRDGEQFFGPGTRLTVL.

The chain employs TRBV12-3 or TRBV12-4 and TRBJ2-5; D not resolved. This CDR3 comprises 13 residues. Trimming stripped 3 bases from V and 5 bases from J, with 10 bases between. CDR3 nucleotide sequence: TGTGCCAGCAGTTTTACCGGCGTTGAGACCCAGTACTTC. Protein: CASSFTGVETQYF.

The CDR3 DNA sequence: TGCGCCAGCAGCTTGGCTCTGGGACAGGCTAGCACAGATACGCAGTATTTT. As protein: CASSLALGQASTDTQYF. V gene TRBV5-1 combines with J gene TRBJ2-3; the match to TRBD1 covers 8 bases. V lost 0 bases, J lost 0 bases, and 6 bases stayed unmatched. CDR3 length: 17 residues. The germline V gene has CDR1 SGHRS and CDR2 YFSETQ.

V is TRBV2 and J is TRBJ2-5; D not certain. Per the germline V gene, CDR1 is SNHLY and CDR2 is FYNNEI. Trimming cost V 8 bases and J 1 base, with 14 bases left between them. The CDR3 consists of 14 residues. The CDR3 here is CASQLSDPQETQYF. CDR3 DNA sequence: TGTGCCAGCCAGCTATCGGACCCCCAAGAGACCCAGTACTTC.

There are a few counts of this clonotype. V gene TRBV29-1 combines with J gene TRBJ2-3; D not certain. Deletions cut 6 bases from V and 8 bases from J, with 18 bases between. This CDR3 region has 13 residues. Germline-derived CDR1 and CDR2 are SQVTM and ANQGSEA. CDR3 region: CSVAAPGGGTQYF. CDR3 coding DNA: TGCAGCGTCGCGGCCCCGGGTGGTGGTACGCAGTATTTT.

The sample holds many counts of this clonotype. V and J are TRBV20-1 and TRBJ1-2; the D is unclear. Trimming took off 4 bases at V and 4 bases at J, with 10 bases between the two ends. The CDR3 sequence is 12 residues long. The germline gives CDR1 DFQATT, CDR2 SNEGSKA (reference sequence). CDR3 in amino acids: CSAMSDSYGYTF. CDR3 sequence (DNA): TGCAGTGCTATGTCAGATTCCTATGGCTACACCTTC.